This T cell receptor (beta chain) was observed in a study of molecular identifiers for immune sequencing clone quantification (dated by TCRdb to 2016 to 2018). Background on the whole study: In a replicate experiment, RNA from roughly 20,000 or 100,000 naive CD8 T cells was split into five aliquots, four of which were sequenced. The study was a methods study using CD8 T cells to benchmark molecular-identifier clustering-based TCR repertoire sequencing (MIDCIRS) and TCR RNA copy counting.

The library relied on PCR. Sequencing was performed on a NextSeq 500. Bulk TCR libraries were prepared as previously described, using TCR primers listed in Table S5. Total RNA was purified with the Qiagen AllPrep DNA/RNA kit. Before any analysis, reads coming from multiple sequencing runs of the same library were combined into one pool. In the paper's pipeline: Only reads with exact TCR constant sequence were kept, trimmed to 150 nt, and grouped by their 12-nt molecular barcodes. Reads within each barcode group were sub-clustered using a 15% Levenshtein threshold, and quality-weighted consensus sequences were constructed for each RNA molecule. Non-functional sequences were discarded, and so were lower-count sequences lying one edit away from another sequence. Barcode sub-clusters with fewer than 20% of the maximum read count were removed, based on fitting two negative binomial distributions. TCRdb reprocessing: public reads trimmed at Q25 with fastp, clones called with MiXCR, in-frame beta chains kept. Identical CDR3 proteins give one entry, which carries the most common genes and DNA. TCRdb, not the original authors, processed these V and J calls. In this sample the table shows hundreds of thousands of distinct CDR3 sequences, over 20% of which occur a single time. Roughly 0.7% of the sample is in the top ten clones.

Comment on this clonotype: Its recognized antigen is unknown. There are no base qualities to consult, and no much larger clone falls within one base.

Libraries of naive CD8 T cells were built from anywhere between about 17,000 and 1,000,000 sorted cells, with 10%, 30% or 50% of the purified RNA used. Naive CD8 T cells, defined as CD8+CD4-CCR7+CD45RA+, were FACS-sorted into RLT Plus buffer on a BD FACSAria II. To test detection sensitivity, Jurkat RNA equivalent to ten TCR copies was spiked into samples of roughly 20,000-1,000,000 naive CD8 T cells. CD8 T cells were enriched using RosetteSep CD8+ T Cell Enrichment Cocktail and Ficoll-Paque, and the enriched cells then underwent ACK red cell lysis. The CDR3 starts with the cysteine, ends with the phenylalanine, and has 15 residues. CDR3 DNA only is kept here, 45 bases in frame from base 1. V sheds 2 bases and J sheds 3 bases, leaving 11 bases between their ends. CDR1 and CDR2, per the germline V gene, are SNHLY and FYNNEI. Findings and caveats that apply to the study as a whole: Clones above 20 RNA copies held over 97% of molecules in CMV-specific effector cells but under 1% in naive cells. The naive libraries included spiked-in Jurkat TCR RNA (around nine copies' worth), and this Jurkat TCR RNA is not part of the donor repertoire. When barcode sub-clustering was left out, chimeric consensus sequences inflated TCR diversity, with chimeras reaching as high as 47%. A single cell's worth of spiked-in Jurkat TCR RNA was reported detectable even among one million naive CD8 T cells. Around 2.9 recovered TCR RNA copies per cell were obtained by modeling, versus approximately 10 by digital PCR, implying a capture efficiency of about 30%. The sizes of highly expanded clones could end up underestimated when identical TCR molecules share a barcode.

The sample taken for sequencing was naive CD8+ T cells from blood, with Jurkat cell RNA spiked in. According to the study, the label for this sample's cell subset or site signals: FACS-sorted CD8+CD4-CCR7+CD45RA+ naive T cells. The receptor's source is a human donor in good health. Some libraries in this study had Jurkat cell RNA spiked in. Recombination linked TRBV2 to TRBJ1-3, and possibly TRBD1, on 5 matching bases. CDR3 loop: CASSEIGGFGNTIYF. At the DNA level, the sequence is TGTGCCAGCAGTGAAATCGGGGGATTTGGAAACACCATATATTTT.